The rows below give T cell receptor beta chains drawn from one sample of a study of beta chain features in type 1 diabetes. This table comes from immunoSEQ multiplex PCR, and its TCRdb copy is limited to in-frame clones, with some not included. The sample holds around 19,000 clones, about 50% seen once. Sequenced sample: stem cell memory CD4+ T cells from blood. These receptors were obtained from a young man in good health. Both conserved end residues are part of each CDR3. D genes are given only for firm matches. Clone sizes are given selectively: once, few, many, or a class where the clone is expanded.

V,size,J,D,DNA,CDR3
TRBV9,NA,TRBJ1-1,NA,TGTGCCAGCAGCGTAGCTGGGGGGAGCGGCACTGAAGCTTTCTTT,CASSVAGGSGTEAFF
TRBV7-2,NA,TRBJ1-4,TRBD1,TGTGCCAGCAGCCTGAGACAGGGTGCTATTGAAAAACTGTTTTTT,CASSLRQGAIEKLFF
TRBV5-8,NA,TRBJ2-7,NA,TGTGCCAGCAGGGGGAGAGGACTCAAAACGATTGAGCAGTACTTC,CASRGRGLKTIEQYF
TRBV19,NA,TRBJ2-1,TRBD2,TGTGCCAGTAGTCCTGAAGCGGGAGGTTTGGCGACTGAGCAGTTCTTC,CASSPEAGGLATEQFF
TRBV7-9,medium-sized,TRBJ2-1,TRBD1,TGTGCCAGCAGCTCACCAGGGGGCTCCTACAATGAGCAGTTCTTC,CASSSPGGSYNEQFF
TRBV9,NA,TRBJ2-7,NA,TGTGCCAGCAGCGTAAGTTTACTCCACGAGCAGTACTTC,CASSVSLLHEQYF
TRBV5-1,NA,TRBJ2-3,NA,TGCGCCAGCAGCTTGGAAGCAGGAGGGTTCGATACGCAGTATTTT,CASSLEAGGFDTQYF
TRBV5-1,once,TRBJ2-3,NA,TGCGCCAGCAGCTTGGGCCCGACGGGGAACACAGATACGCAGTATTTT,CASSLGPTGNTDTQYF
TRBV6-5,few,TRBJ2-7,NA,TGTGCCAGCAGTTTAGGACAGTACTACGAGCAGTACTTC,CASSLGQYYEQYF
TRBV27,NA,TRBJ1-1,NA,TGTGCCAGCAGTTCCCGACCGGGAAACACTGAAGCTTTCTTT,CASSSRPGNTEAFF
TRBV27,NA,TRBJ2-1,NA,TGTGCCAGCAGTCTCTGGGCCGGGAAAAATGAGCAGTTCTTC,CASSLWAGKNEQFF
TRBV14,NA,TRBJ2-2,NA,TGTGCCAGCAGCCACGGATATTTCGGGGGGACACCAAACACCGGGGAGCTGTTTTTT,CASSHGYFGGTPNTGELFF
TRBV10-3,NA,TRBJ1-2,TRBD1,TGTGCCATCAATACGGGACAGGGGGCCCCTAACTATGGCTACACCTTC,CAINTGQGAPNYGYTF
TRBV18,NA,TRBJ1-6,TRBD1,TGTGCCAGCTCACCCCGGACAGGGTGGAATTCACCCCTCCACTTT,CASSPRTGWNSPLHF
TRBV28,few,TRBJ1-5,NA,TGTGCCAGCAGTTTGGGGCAGGACAATCAGCCCCAGCATTTT,CASSLGQDNQPQHF
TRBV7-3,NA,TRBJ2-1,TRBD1,TGTGCCAGCAGCCTTAGGGACAGGGGGCTAGAGATCGATGAGCAGTTCTTC,CASSLRDRGLEIDEQFF
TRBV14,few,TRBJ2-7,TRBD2,TGTGCCAGCAGCCCCCGGACGGGAGGCTACGAGCAGTACTTC,CASSPRTGGYEQYF
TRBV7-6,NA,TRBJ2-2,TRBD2,TGTGCCAGCAGCCCACTAGCGGGAGGGTTCAACACCGGGGAGCTGTTTTTT,CASSPLAGGFNTGELFF
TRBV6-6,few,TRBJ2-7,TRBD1,TGTGCCAGCAGCCTACAGGGGTACGAGCAGTACTTC,CASSLQGYEQYF
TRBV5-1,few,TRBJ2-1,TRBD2,TGCGCCAGCAGCTTTCTAACTAGCGGGGGGGTTAGCTACAATGAGCAGTTCTTC,CASSFLTSGGVSYNEQFF
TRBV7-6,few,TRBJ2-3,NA,TGTGCCAGCAGCTCCCTCTTCCAGGGTACAGATACGCAGTATTTT,CASSSLFQGTDTQYF
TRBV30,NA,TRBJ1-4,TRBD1,TGTGCCTGGAACAGGGGGGATGAAAAACTGTTTTTT,CAWNRGDEKLFF
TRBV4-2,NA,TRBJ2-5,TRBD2,TGTGCCAGCAGCCAAGATGTGGAGCGGGAGGGAGGTTCGGAGACCCAGTACTTC,CASSQDVEREGGSETQYF
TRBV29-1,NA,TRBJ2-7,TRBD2,TGCAGCGTGCTAGCGGTTGACTCCTACGAGCAGTACTTC,CSVLAVDSYEQYF
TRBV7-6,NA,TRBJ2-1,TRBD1,TGTGCCAGCAGCTTACAGGGGGCCGGGAATGAGCAGTTCTTC,CASSLQGAGNEQFF
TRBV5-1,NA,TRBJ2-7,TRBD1,TGCGCCAGCAACGGGGACAGGGGAAACGAGCAGTACTTC,CASNGDRGNEQYF
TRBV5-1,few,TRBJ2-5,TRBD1,TGCGCCAGCAGCTTGGGGACAGGAACGATGGAGACCCAGTACTTC,CASSLGTGTMETQYF
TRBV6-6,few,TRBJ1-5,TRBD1,TGTGCCAGCAGCCGCACGACAGGGTGGGAGCCCCAGCATTTT,CASSRTTGWEPQHF
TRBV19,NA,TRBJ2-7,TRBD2,TGTGCCAGTAGTCCCCCGGGGGGCGAGCAGTACTTC,CASSPPGGEQYF
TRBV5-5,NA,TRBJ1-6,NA,TGTGCCAGCAGCCACCCCGACAGGCCTAATTCACCCCTCCACTTT,CASSHPDRPNSPLHF
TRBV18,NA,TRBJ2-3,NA,TGTGCCAGCTCACCAAGACAGACAGACACAGATACGCAGTATTTT,CASSPRQTDTDTQYF
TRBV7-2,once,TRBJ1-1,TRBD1,TGTGCCAGCAGCCAGGACAGGGCCATGAACACTGAAGCTTTCTTT,CASSQDRAMNTEAFF
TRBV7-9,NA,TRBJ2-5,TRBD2,TGTGCCAGCAGCCGGACTAGCGGACAAGAGACCCAGTACTTC,CASSRTSGQETQYF
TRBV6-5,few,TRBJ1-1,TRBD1,TGTGCCAGCAGTTATAGGCAGGGACAGGGAGCTTTCTTT,CASSYRQGQGAFF
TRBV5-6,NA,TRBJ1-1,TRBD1,TGTGCCAGCAGCCGGGACAGGGTATTCAACACTGAAGCTTTCTTT,CASSRDRVFNTEAFF
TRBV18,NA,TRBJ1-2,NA,TGTGCCAGCTCACCTTCACAGGGTAATGACTATGGCTACACCTTC,CASSPSQGNDYGYTF
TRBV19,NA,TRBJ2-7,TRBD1,TGTGCCAGTAGTATCAGGGGGCGAACCTACGAGCAGTACTTC,CASSIRGRTYEQYF
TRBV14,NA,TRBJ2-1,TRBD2,TGTGCCAGCAGCCAAAAGGGCTTTGTAACTAGCGGGTACAATGAGCAGTTCTTC,CASSQKGFVTSGYNEQFF
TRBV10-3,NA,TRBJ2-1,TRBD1,TGTGCCATCAGTGAGTACAGGGGTGACAATGAGCAGTTCTTC,CAISEYRGDNEQFF
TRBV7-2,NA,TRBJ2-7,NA,TGTGCCAGCAGCTTAGCGAGTCGGACAGGACTAACCTACGAGCAGTACTTC,CASSLASRTGLTYEQYF
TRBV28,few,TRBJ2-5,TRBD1,TGTGCCAGCAGGTCACAGGGGGGCGGGGAGACCCAGTACTTC,CASRSQGGGETQYF
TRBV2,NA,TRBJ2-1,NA,TGTGCCAGCAGTGAAGGCGGCGGCTCCTACAATGAGCAGTTCTTC,CASSEGGGSYNEQFF
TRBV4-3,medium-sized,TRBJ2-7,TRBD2,TGCGCCAGCAGCCAAGTGGGTAGCGGGATGGAAGAGCAGTACTTC,CASSQVGSGMEEQYF
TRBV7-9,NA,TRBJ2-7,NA,TGTGCCAGCAGCTCCGAGGGGGCCTACGAGCAGTACTTC,CASSSEGAYEQYF
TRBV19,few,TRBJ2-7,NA,TGTGCCAGTAGTCCACAGACAGGGGCAGCGGGGGAGCAGTACTTC,CASSPQTGAAGEQYF
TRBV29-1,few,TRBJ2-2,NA,TGCAGCGTTCCCACAGGGTCCGGGGAGCTGTTTTTT,CSVPTGSGELFF
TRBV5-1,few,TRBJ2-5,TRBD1,TGCGCCAGCAGCTCGACAGGGGATTGGTGGACCCAGTACTTC,CASSSTGDWWTQYF
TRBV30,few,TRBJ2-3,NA,TGTGCCTGGAGTGTAGGAGCAGCAGATACGCAGTATTTT,CAWSVGAADTQYF
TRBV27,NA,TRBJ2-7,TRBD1,TGTGCCAGCAGTTTCGAGGACAGGAGTTCCTACGAGCAGTACTTC,CASSFEDRSSYEQYF
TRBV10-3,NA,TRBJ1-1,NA,TGTGCCATCAGTGAGGATACAGGGAGAAATGAAGCTTTCTTT,CAISEDTGRNEAFF
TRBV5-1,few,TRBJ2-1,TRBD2,TGCGCCAGCAGCCTACTAGCGGGAGATGTTAATGAGCAGTTCTTC,CASSLLAGDVNEQFF
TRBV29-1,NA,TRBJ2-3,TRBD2,TGCAGCGCCGGGACTAGCGCTGATACGCAGTATTTT,CSAGTSADTQYF
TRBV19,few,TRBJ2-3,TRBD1,TGTGCCAGTAGGGGGGACAGGGTCGGCACAGATACGCAGTATTTT,CASRGDRVGTDTQYF
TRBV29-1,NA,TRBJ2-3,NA,TGCAGCGTTGAATGGCAACAGCAGGATACGCAGTATTTT,CSVEWQQQDTQYF
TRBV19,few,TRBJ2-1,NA,TGTGCCAGTAGTATAGGTCAGGGGCCACACAATGAGCAGTTCTTC,CASSIGQGPHNEQFF
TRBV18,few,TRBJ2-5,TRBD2,TGTGCCAGCTCACCGGGCGGGAGACCCCAAGAGACCCAGTACTTC,CASSPGGRPQETQYF
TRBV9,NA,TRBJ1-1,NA,TGTGCCAGCAGCGTGGGGACGAGGGACTACACTGAAGCTTTCTTT,CASSVGTRDYTEAFF
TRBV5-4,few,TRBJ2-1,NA,TGTGCCAGCAGCTTGGACAGCACCTACAATGAGCAGTTCTTC,CASSLDSTYNEQFF
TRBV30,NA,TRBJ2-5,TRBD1,TGTGCCTGGGATACAGGGGGCCGTATTAAAGAGACCCAGTACTTC,CAWDTGGRIKETQYF